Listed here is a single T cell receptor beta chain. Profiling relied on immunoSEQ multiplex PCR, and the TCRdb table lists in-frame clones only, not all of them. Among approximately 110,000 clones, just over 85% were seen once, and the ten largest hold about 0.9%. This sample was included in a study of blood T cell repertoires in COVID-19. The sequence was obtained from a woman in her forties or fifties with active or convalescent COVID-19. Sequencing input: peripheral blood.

The CDR3 nucleotides are TGCGCCAGCAGTCCCAACAGGGGGCTGGTGACACCCCAGCATTTT. Amino acids: CASSPNRGLVTPQHF. J is TRBJ1-5 and V is TRBV10-2, with 9 positions matching TRBD1. V gave up 5 bases and J gave up 10 bases; unmatched junction bases: 12. CDR1 is WSHSY and CDR2 is SAAADI in the germline V gene. The CDR3 runs 15 residues.